These 25 T cell receptor beta chains originate from one sample sequenced in a study of T cell clonality in common variable immunodeficiency. Here immunoSEQ multiplex PCR was the method, and the copy in TCRdb shows in-frame clones only, minus some. Sampling found roughly 60,000 clones, none seen once. Sequences were obtained from peripheral blood mononuclear cells. Receptors were obtained from a person aged 18 to 70 in good health.

This clone has a handful of counts. With the read ending 3 residues before the CDR3 end, the germline J gene is used to fill in that end. V and J are TRBV7-3 and TRBJ2-6; D is uncertain. V shed 5 bases and J shed 0 bases, with 5 bases lying between them. The CDR3 consists of 14 residues. Germline V gives CDR1 SGHTA, CDR2 FQGTGA. The sequenced part of the CDR3 DNA is TGTGCCAGCAGCCGCGACTCTGGGGCCAACGTC. It translates to CASSRDSGANV. The complete CDR3 sequence is CASSRDSGANVLTF.

This clone was observed many times. Coverage ceases 3 residues before the CDR3 finishes, and the germline J gene fills in the end. The J gene is TRBJ2-7, the V gene TRBV20-1; TRBD1 matches 10 bases. Germline CDR1 is DFQATT and CDR2 is SNEGSKA (reference sequence). Unmatched junction bases numbered 4, after V lost 6 bases and J lost 5 bases. The CDR3 is 12 residues long. CDR3 bases read: TGCAGTGCCACGGACAGGGGGAACGAG. It yields the protein CSATDRGNE. The full CDR3 reads CSATDRGNEQYF.

This clone was observed many times. The DNA ends 3 residues before the CDR3 does, and the rest of the CDR3 is filled in from the germline J gene. The chain combines TRBV27 with TRBJ2-5; 11 bases line up with TRBD2. This CDR3 has 14 amino acids. The germline V gene has CDR1 MNHEY and CDR2 SMNVEV (reference sequence). The trim removed 6 bases at V and 5 bases at J, leaving 5 bases unmatched. The sequenced part of the CDR3 DNA is TGTGCCAGCAGCGGAATAGCGGGAGGGGAGACC. Translating it yields CASSGIAGGET. The whole CDR3 sequence reads CASSGIAGGETQYF.

This clone was seen many times. The read ends 3 residues before the CDR3 terminus; that terminus is restored from the germline J gene. This chain connects TRBV27 to TRBJ2-3; D unclear. Trimming stripped 7 bases from V and 8 bases from J, with 4 bases between. This CDR3 comprises 9 residues. CDR1 MNHEY and CDR2 SMNVEV come from the germline V gene (reference sequence). CDR3 in amino acids: CASKVTQYF. CDR3 DNA (partial): TGTGCCAGCAAGGTTACG.

This clone was seen ten or more times. The DNA ends 3 residues before the CDR3 does, and the rest of the CDR3 is filled in from the germline J gene. V gene TRBV12-3 or TRBV12-4 combines with J gene TRBJ2-1; D is undetermined. The CDR3 is made up of 13 amino acids. V lost 2 bases to trimming and J lost 2 bases, with 4 bases between them. CDR3 residues: CASSLLPYNEQFF. The CDR3 bases that were read are TGTGCCAGCAGTTTACTACCCTACAATGAG.

This clone was seen repeatedly, ten times or more. The CDR3 loop is CASSQGTGDTGELFF. The sequenced CDR3 bases are TGTGCCAGCAGCCAGGGGACAGGGGACACCGGGGAG. This chain links TRBV4-2 with TRBJ2-2; 10 bases align to TRBD1. Sequencing ends 3 residues short of the CDR3 end; the germline J gene provides the rest. Germline CDR1 LGHNA, CDR2 YNFKEQ. CDR3 length: 15 residues. Trimming at V came to 3 bases and at J to 3 bases, leaving 1 base not matched to a gene.

The sample holds many counts of this clone. The observed sequence ends 3 residues before the CDR3 terminus, with the missing tail filled in from the germline J gene. The V gene is TRBV20-1, the J gene TRBJ2-3; 7 bases match TRBD2. The germline gives CDR1 DFQATT, CDR2 SNEGSKA (reference sequence). V gave up 5 bases and J gave up 0 bases; unmatched junction bases: 8. CDR3 length: 15 residues. CDR3 loop: CSALLGGSSTDTQYF. CDR3 bases read: TGCAGTGCTCTCTTAGGCGGGAGTAGCACAGATACG.

This clone has at least ten counts. The missing CDR3 end, 3 residues past where the read stops, is filled in from the germline J gene. The rearrangement joins TRBV6-1 to TRBJ1-5, with 7 bases that match TRBD1. The CDR3 covers 13 residues. The germline gives CDR1 MNHNS, CDR2 SASEGT. Unmatched junction bases numbered 0, after V lost 2 bases and J lost 5 bases. The CDR3 region is CASSEQGDQPQHF. The sequenced part of the CDR3 DNA is TGTGCCAGCAGTGAACAGGGGGATCAGCCC.

This clone was recorded at least ten times. Read data end 3 residues before the CDR3 end; the end is taken from the germline J gene. The chain uses TRBV12-3 or TRBV12-4 and TRBJ2-5; D possibly corresponds to TRBD1 (6 bases). CDR3 length: 15 residues. Trimming stripped 4 bases from V and 1 base from J, with 13 bases between. CDR3 DNA, as far as it was read: TGTGCCAGCAGTTCGCAGACGACAGGCCAAGAGACC. Translating gives CASSSQTTGQET. The CDR3, in full, reads CASSSQTTGQETQYF.

This clone appeared many times. The read terminates 3 residues before the CDR3 end, so the remaining end is supplied by the germline J gene. The chain carries TRBV19 and TRBJ2-2; the D gene could be TRBD1 or TRBD2 (5 bases each). Trimming took 3 bases from V and 1 from J, leaving 6 bases between them. Germline CDR1 LNHDA, CDR2 SQIVND (reference sequence). This CDR3 region has 14 residues. The sequenced part of the CDR3 DNA is TGTGCCAGTAGTATGAGGGGGAACACCGGGGAG. Its translation is CASSMRGNTGE. The CDR3 in full is CASSMRGNTGELFF.

This clone was picked up many times. The CDR3 end lies 3 residues beyond the end of the read and is filled in from the germline J gene. V usage is TRBV5-1 and J usage is TRBJ2-7; 7 bases map to TRBD1. Trimming took 4 bases from V and 2 from J; bases not matched to a gene: 3. CDR1 SGHRS and CDR2 YFSETQ come from the germline V gene. This CDR3 spans 13 amino acids. CDR3 sequence: CASSLTGPYEQYF. Incomplete CDR3 DNA: TGCGCCAGCAGCCTGACAGGGCCCTACGAG.

There are many counts of this clone. The read comes to an end 3 residues before the CDR3 does, leaving the germline J gene to fill in the end. The rearrangement joins TRBV5-1 to TRBJ2-7; TRBD2 agrees at 9 bases. Looked up from germline, CDR1 is SGHRS and CDR2 is YFSETQ. CDR3 length: 15 amino acids. Trimming cost V 0 bases and J 3 bases; bases outside gene matches: 4. CDR3 sequence: CASSLVAGAYYEQYF. The part of the CDR3 DNA that was read is TGCGCCAGCAGCTTGGTAGCGGGAGCGTACTACGAG.

This clone was seen repeatedly, ten times or more. The read comes to an end 3 residues before the CDR3 does, leaving the germline J gene to fill in the end. The rearrangement joins TRBV7-3 to TRBJ2-1; 13 bases align to TRBD2. Trimming at V came to 5 bases and at J to 9 bases, leaving 7 bases not matched to a gene. The CDR3 runs 15 residues. Germline values: CDR1 SGHTA, CDR2 FQGTGA. The CDR3 reads CASSLTSGRATEQFF. The DNA read from the CDR3 is TGTGCCAGCAGCCTTACTAGCGGGAGGGCCACTGAG.

To note about this clone: The read ends 3 residues shy of where the CDR3 ends; the end is completed using the germline J gene. V and J are TRBV5-1 and TRBJ2-7; D is perhaps TRBD1 (6 bases). Between the trimmed V and J ends, which lost 6 bases and 3 bases, there was a span of 16 bases. The V gene's germline CDR1 is SGHRS and CDR2 YFSETQ. The CDR3 extends over 14 amino acids. CDR3 bases read: TGCGCCAGCAAGGGGGAGCCTACCGGCTACGAG. This gives the protein CASKGEPTGYE. The full CDR3 sequence reads CASKGEPTGYEQYF.

This clone has at least ten counts. The observed sequence ends 3 residues before the CDR3 terminus, with the missing tail filled in from the germline J gene. V is TRBV18 and J is TRBJ1-4; 7 bases line up with TRBD1. V lost 1 base to trimming and J lost 4 bases; unmatched junction nucleotides: 0. The length of the CDR3 is 14 residues. Germline V gene sequence: CDR1 KGHSH, CDR2 LQKENI. The CDR3 DNA, read in part, is TGTGCCAGCTCACCACGACAGGGTAATGAAAAA. Protein: CASSPRQGNEK. The full CDR3 is CASSPRQGNEKLFF. Based on the CDR3 plus reference TRBV18 and TRBJ1-4, the full variable domain is NAGVMQNPRHLVRRRGQEARLRCSPMKGHSHVYWYRQLPEEGLKFMVYLQKENIIDESGMPKERFSAEFPKEGPSILRIQQVVRGDSAAYFCASSPRQGNEKLFFGSGTQLSVL.

This clone was counted between two and nine times. The CDR3 extends 3 residues past the end of the read, so its final part is completed from the germline J gene. The V call is TRBV18, the J call TRBJ2-4; the D gene could be TRBD1 or TRBD2 (5 bases each). This CDR3 is 17 amino acids long. From germline, CDR1 is KGHSH and CDR2 LQKENI. CDR3 DNA, as far as it was read: TGTGCCAGCTCACCCCGGGAAGGGGCCTCGTCTAACTATGGT. Its protein is CASSPREGASSNYG. The whole CDR3 sequence reads CASSPREGASSNYGQYF.

This clone was found many times. Read sequence stops 3 residues before the CDR3 end, and the germline J gene provides the missing end. This chain connects TRBV7-9 to TRBJ2-1; 11 bases agree with TRBD1. Trimming at V came to 5 bases and at J to 9 bases, leaving 9 bases not matched to a gene. From germline, CDR1 is SEHNR and CDR2 FQNEAQ (reference sequence). The CDR3 is made up of 15 amino acids. This CDR3 reads CASSHRDRGSGEQFF. The covered CDR3 bases are TGTGCCAGCAGCCACCGGGACAGGGGGTCGGGTGAG.

This clone was counted at least ten times. The read stops 3 residues short of the end of the CDR3; the missing end is completed from the germline J gene. The chain couples TRBV5-1 to TRBJ2-1; 12 bases agree with TRBD2. Trimming took 5 bases from V and 5 from J; bases not matched to a gene: 14. The germline V gene has CDR1 SGHRS and CDR2 YFSETQ. The CDR3 has 18 amino acids. This CDR3 is CASSLRAPLAGGHNEQFF. The sequenced part of the CDR3 DNA is TGCGCCAGCAGTTTACGTGCCCCACTAGCGGGAGGTCACAATGAG.

The table lists this clone with many counts. The read ends 3 residues shy of where the CDR3 ends; the end is completed using the germline J gene. The chain has TRBV5-1 and TRBJ2-4, with TRBD1 matching over 8 bases. CDR1 and CDR2 from the germline V gene are SGHRS and YFSETQ. CDR3 length: 15 residues. Trimming removed 6 bases from V and 6 bases from J; junction bases left unmatched: 11. The sequenced part of the CDR3 DNA is TGCGCCAGCACTGCCAATGGGGGGACAGGAAACATT. This codes for CASTANGGTGNI. The full CDR3 is CASTANGGTGNIQYF. Full variable domain (rest looked up from reference TRBV5-1 and TRBJ2-4): KAGVTQTPRYLIKTRGQQVTLSCSPISGHRSVSWYQQTPGQGLQFLFEYFSETQRNKGNFPGRFSGRQFSNSRSEMNVSTLELGDSALYLCASTANGGTGNIQYFGAGTRLSVL.

This clone was counted at least ten times. The CDR3 end is not reached by the read, which stops 3 residues before it; the germline J gene fills it in. This chain connects TRBV5-5 to TRBJ2-4; D possibly corresponds to TRBD1 (6 bases). V gave up 0 bases and J gave up 9 bases, with 16 bases separating them. The length of the CDR3 is 15 residues. Germline CDR1 reads SGHKS; CDR2 reads YYEKEE (reference sequence). The sequenced part of the CDR3 DNA is TGTGCCAGCAGCTTGGATCTGGGGGCAGGAATCATT. This translates into CASSLDLGAGII. The whole CDR3 sequence reads CASSLDLGAGIIQYF.

This clone occurred many times. The sequenced part of the CDR3 DNA is TGTGCCAGCAGCTTCGGGGGAGGGAATGAAAAA. This encodes CASSFGGGNEK. The complete CDR3 sequence is CASSFGGGNEKLFF. This chain uses TRBV7-2 with TRBJ1-4, with D possibly TRBD1 on 5 matching bases. The CDR3 end lies 3 residues beyond the end of the read and is filled in from the germline J gene. Germline V gives CDR1 SGHTA, CDR2 FQGNSA. This CDR3 is built from 14 residues. Trimming stripped 3 bases from V and 5 bases from J, with 10 bases between.

This clone was observed at least ten times. The read ends 3 residues before the CDR3 terminus; that terminus is restored from the germline J gene. The V gene is TRBV7-9, the J gene TRBJ2-3; D is unclear. The germline V and J ends were trimmed by 1 base and 7 bases, with 6 bases remaining between them. Germline lookup yields CDR1 SEHNR and CDR2 FQNEAQ (reference sequence). The CDR3 totals 12 residues. CDR3 region: CASSLGAYTQYF. Incomplete CDR3 DNA: TGTGCCAGCAGCTTAGGAGCTTATACG.

In this sample, this clone turned up many times. The read comes to an end 3 residues before the CDR3 does, leaving the germline J gene to fill in the end. This sequence joins TRBV12-5 and TRBJ2-1; 12 bases align to TRBD2. This CDR3 has 16 residues. Per the germline V gene, CDR1 is LGHNT and CDR2 is FRNRAP. J lost 9 bases, V lost 4 bases, and 10 bases had no gene match. CDR3 bases read: TGTGCTAGTGGTTGGGCGCTAGCGGGAGGGCGTTCTGAG. As protein: CASGWALAGGRSE. The entire CDR3 sequence reads CASGWALAGGRSEQFF.

This clone came up many times. Mismatch with germline at one junction end may stem from a read error. The read finishes 3 residues shy of the CDR3 end, and the germline J gene is used to complete it. The gene calls are TRBV20-1 and TRBJ1-1; D is unresolved. Germline CDR1 is DFQATT and CDR2 is SNEGSKA (reference sequence). The CDR3 sequence is 13 residues long. The CDR3 protein is CSARGGPNTEAFF. The sequenced CDR3 bases are TGCAGTGCGAGAGGAGGTCCGAACACTGAA.

Points on this clone: The junction shows a germline mismatch at one end, possibly a read error. Sequencing ends 3 residues short of the CDR3 end; the germline J gene provides the rest. The chain carries TRBV7-9 and TRBJ2-7; D perhaps matches TRBD1 (6 bases). Germline V CDR1 and CDR2: SEHNR, FQNEAQ (reference sequence). This CDR3 has 13 amino acids. CDR3 DNA (partial): TGTTCCAGCAGCCGGGCAGGGGCCTACGAG. Protein sequence: CSSSRAGAYE. The whole CDR3 region reads CSSSRAGAYEQYF.